The TCR beta chain under discussion was sequenced for a study of a mutant IDH1 vaccine in newly diagnosed glioma. Study information: Treated individuals were about 60% male and about 38% female, averaging about 37 years of age. Prior therapy was radiotherapy, temozolomide, or both; most received both. Study results and caveats: Pseudoprogression appeared independent of alterations in top peripheral clonotypes.

Clones were sequenced by immunoSEQ multiplex PCR, and TCRdb holds only the in-frame ones, with some missing. The sample shows about 88,000 clones, over 70% of them seen only once. V shed 2 bases, J shed 1 base, and the junction held 8 bases outside the gene matches. The CDR3 is 18 amino acids. CDR1 and CDR2 from the germline V gene are SEHNR and FQNEAQ (reference sequence). Time point described: baseline, week 1 (first vaccination visit). Documented treatment: pre-vaccination baseline after standard-of-care therapy. The donors' diagnosis was new WHO grade 3 or 4 astrocytoma that was IDH1-mutant and ATRX-lost. Worth noting for this clone: Its specificity is unknown.

This chain connects TRBV7-9 to TRBJ2-3; 11 nucleotides align to TRBD2. The source was PBMCs, collected from a glioma patient treated with radiotherapy, temozolomide or both. The TCR was taken from a man aged 40-49 years with glioma. Some clones in this sample may be carry-over from other donors' samples. The CDR3 here is CASSLNSGGAVGTDTQYF. The CDR3 nucleotides read TGTGCCAGCAGCTTAAATAGCGGGGGGGCCGTTGGCACAGATACGCAGTATTTT.